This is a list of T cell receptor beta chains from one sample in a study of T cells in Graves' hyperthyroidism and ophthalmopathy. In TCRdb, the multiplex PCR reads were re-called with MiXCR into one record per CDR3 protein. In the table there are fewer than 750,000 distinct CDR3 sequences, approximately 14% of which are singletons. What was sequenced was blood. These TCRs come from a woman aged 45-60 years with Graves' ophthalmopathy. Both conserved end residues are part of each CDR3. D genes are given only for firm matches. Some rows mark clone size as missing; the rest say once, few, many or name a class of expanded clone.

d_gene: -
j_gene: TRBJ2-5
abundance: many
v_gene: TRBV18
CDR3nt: TGTGCCAGCTCACCACTGCGGGTTCAGGAGAACCAAGAGACCCAGTACTTC
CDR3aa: CASSPLRVQENQETQYF

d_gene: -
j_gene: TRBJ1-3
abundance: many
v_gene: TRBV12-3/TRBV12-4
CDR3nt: TGTGCCAGCAGTTTAGCATCAAAGATCGACCGGTCGAGCTCTGGAAACACCATATATTTT
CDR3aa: CASSLASKIDRSSSGNTIYF

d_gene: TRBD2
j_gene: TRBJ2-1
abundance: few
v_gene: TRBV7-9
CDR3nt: TGTGCCAGCAGCTTAGCGGAGCGGGGGTTGGGTGAGCAGTTCTTC
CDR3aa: CASSLAERGLGEQFF

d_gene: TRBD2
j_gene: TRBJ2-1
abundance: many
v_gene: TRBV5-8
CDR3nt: TGTGCCAGCAGCTTGGAGGCTAGCGGGAGGGCCAGGAATGAGCAGTTCTTC
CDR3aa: CASSLEASGRARNEQFF

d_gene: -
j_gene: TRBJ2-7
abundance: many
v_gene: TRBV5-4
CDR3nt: TGTGCCAGCAGCCCAAGTTTCCCCAGCGAGCAGTACTTC
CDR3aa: CASSPSFPSEQYF

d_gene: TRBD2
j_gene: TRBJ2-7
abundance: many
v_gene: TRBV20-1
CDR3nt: TGCAGTGCTAGGTTCTCTAGCGGGAGGCAATCCTACGAGCAGTACTTC
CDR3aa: CSARFSSGRQSYEQYF

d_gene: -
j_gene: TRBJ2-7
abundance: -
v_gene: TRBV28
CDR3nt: TGTGCCAGCAGTTTGCCCCACTACGAGCAGTACTTC
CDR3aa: CASSLPHYEQYF

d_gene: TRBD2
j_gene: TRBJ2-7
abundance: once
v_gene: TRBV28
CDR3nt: TGTGCCAGCAGTTTCCCCAGTAGCGGGAGGTTGTACGAGCAGTACTTC
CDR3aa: CASSFPSSGRLYEQYF

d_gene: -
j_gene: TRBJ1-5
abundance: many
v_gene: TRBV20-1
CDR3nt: TGCAGTGCTACCCGGGATTCCCCGGCTCGGCCCCAGCATTTT
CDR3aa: CSATRDSPARPQHF

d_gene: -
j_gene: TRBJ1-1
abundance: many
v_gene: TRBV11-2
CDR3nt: TGTGCCAGCAGCTTACTCCGGGTGGGCGGGAGATCTGAAGCTTTCTTT
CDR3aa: CASSLLRVGGRSEAFF

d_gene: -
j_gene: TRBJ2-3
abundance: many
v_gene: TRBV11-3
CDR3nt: TGTGCCAGCAGCTTGGGAACGCGAGAATCTAGCACAGATACGCAGTATTTT
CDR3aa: CASSLGTRESSTDTQYF

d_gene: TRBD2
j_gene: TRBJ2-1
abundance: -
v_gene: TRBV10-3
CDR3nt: TGTGCCATCAGTGGAGGGACTAGCGAGTACAATGAGCAGTTCTTC
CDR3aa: CAISGGTSEYNEQFF

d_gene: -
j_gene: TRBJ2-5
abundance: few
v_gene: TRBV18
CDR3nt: TGTGCCAGCTCACCGTCGGTGGCGGGGGAGACCCAGTACTTC
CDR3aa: CASSPSVAGETQYF

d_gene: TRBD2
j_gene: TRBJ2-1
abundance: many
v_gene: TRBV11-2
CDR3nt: TGTGCCAGCAGCTTTGTAGCGGGAGGCACCTCCTACAATGAGCAGTTCTTC
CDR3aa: CASSFVAGGTSYNEQFF

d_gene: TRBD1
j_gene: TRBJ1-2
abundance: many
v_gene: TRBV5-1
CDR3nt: TGCGCCAGCAGCGTAGGACAGGCCTGGACTGGCTACACCTTC
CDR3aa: CASSVGQAWTGYTF

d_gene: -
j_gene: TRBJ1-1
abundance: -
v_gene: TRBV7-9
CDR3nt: TGTGCCAGCAGCTTATGGGGGGCGGGTCTGAACACTGAAGCTTTCTTT
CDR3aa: CASSLWGAGLNTEAFF

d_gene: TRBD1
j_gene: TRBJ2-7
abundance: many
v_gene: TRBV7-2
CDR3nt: TGTGCCAGCAGCTTAGGCGTGACAGGGCTTTACGAGCAGTACTTC
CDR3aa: CASSLGVTGLYEQYF

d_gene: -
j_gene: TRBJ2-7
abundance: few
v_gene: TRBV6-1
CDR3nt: TGTGCCAGCAGTGAAGCTCAAGAGTACGAGCAGTACTTC
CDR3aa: CASSEAQEYEQYF

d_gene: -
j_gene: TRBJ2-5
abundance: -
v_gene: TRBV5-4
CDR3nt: TGTGCCAGCAGCCAAAGCTTAAGGGCGACCCAGTACTTC
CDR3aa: CASSQSLRATQYF

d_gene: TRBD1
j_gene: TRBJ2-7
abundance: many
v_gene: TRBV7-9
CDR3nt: TGTGCCAGCAGCTTACTGGAACAGGGGAAGTACGAGCAGTACTTC
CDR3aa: CASSLLEQGKYEQYF

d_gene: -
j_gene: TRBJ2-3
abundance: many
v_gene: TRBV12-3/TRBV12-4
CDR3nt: TGTGCCAGCGCTTGGTCCGGACGACCTACAGATACGCAGTATTTT
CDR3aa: CASAWSGRPTDTQYF

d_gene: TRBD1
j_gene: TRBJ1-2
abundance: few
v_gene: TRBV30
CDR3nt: TGTGCCTGGAGAGGGGACAGTCCTAACTATGGCTACACCTTC
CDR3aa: CAWRGDSPNYGYTF

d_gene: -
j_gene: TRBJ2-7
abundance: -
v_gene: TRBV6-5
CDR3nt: TGTGCCAGCAGTTACCCTGGACAGCAGTACTTC
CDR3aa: CASSYPGQQYF

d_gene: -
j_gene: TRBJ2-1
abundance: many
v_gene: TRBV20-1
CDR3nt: TGCAGTGCTAGTGTGTGGGAAAGCTCCTACAATGAGCAGTTCTTC
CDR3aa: CSASVWESSYNEQFF

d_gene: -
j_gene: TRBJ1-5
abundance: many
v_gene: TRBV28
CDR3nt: TGTGCCAGCAGTTTTCGGCAGGGCGGCCAGCCCCAGCATTTT
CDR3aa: CASSFRQGGQPQHF

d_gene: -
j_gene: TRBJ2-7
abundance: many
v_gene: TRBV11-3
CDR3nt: TGTGCCAGCAGCAATCGAGGGGACTACGAGCAGTACTTC
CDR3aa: CASSNRGDYEQYF

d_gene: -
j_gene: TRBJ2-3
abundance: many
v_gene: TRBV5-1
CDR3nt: TGCGCCAGCAGCTCTAGACGCACAGATACGCAGTATTTT
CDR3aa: CASSSRRTDTQYF